Below, 21 T cell receptor beta chains from the same sample are listed, as sequenced in a study of CD8+ T cells in alopecia areata. Markers including CD4, CD8alpha, NKG2D and NKG2ACE guided sorting of pooled cutaneous lymph node cells. cDNA reverse transcribed from extracted RNA served as the sequencing template. Measured with immunoSEQ multiplex PCR; TCRdb has only the in-frame clones, and not every one. Listed for the sample are about 270,000 clones, none seen a single time. The sequencing input was CD4+ T cells sorted from a lymph node. The receptor set was obtained from a C3H/HeJ mouse with alopecia areata. The strain's MHC haplotype is H2-k.

Concerning this clone itself: Gene names are mouse gene names. The sequenced fragment ends 4 residues before the CDR3 boundary, so the rest is inferred from the germline J gene. Different DNA sequences within this sample yield the same CDR3. V usage is TRBV13-3 and J usage is TRBJ1-1; 8 bases line up with TRBD1. Germline values: CDR1 NNHDY, CDR2 SYVADS. Unmatched junction bases numbered 1, after V lost 5 bases and J lost 1 base. The CDR3 is 13 residues long. Here the CDR3 reads CASSDRGNTEVFF. The sequenced CDR3 bases are TGTGCCAGCAGCGACAGGGGAAACACA.

Worth noting for this clone: The germline and genes are mouse ones. The read falls 4 residues short of the CDR3 end, and the missing part is taken from the germline J gene. The rearrangement uses TRBV14 and TRBJ1-1, with D maybe TRBD1 (6 bases). Germline CDR1 is SGHDT and CDR2 is FRDEAV. The CDR3 runs to 12 residues. The sequenced part of the CDR3 DNA is TGTGCCAGCAGCCCCGACAGGACA. Translated: CASSPDRT. The CDR3 reads in full as CASSPDRTEVFF.

This clone has ten or more counts. Genes and germline come from the mouse. The read finishes 4 residues shy of the CDR3 end, and the germline J gene is used to complete it. J is TRBJ1-2 and V is TRBV14, with D maybe TRBD1 (6 bases). The CDR3 loop spans 15 amino acids. Germline-derived CDR1 and CDR2 are SGHDT and FRDEAV. V was pared by 5 bases and J by 0 bases, with 14 bases between. The CDR3 sequence: CASSPGGTPNSDYTF. Incomplete CDR3 DNA: TGTGCCAGCAGCCCTGGAGGGACACCAAACTCC.

This clone was observed a few times. Mouse names are used for the genes. The CDR3 extends 4 residues past the end of the read, so its final part is completed from the germline J gene. The sample contains more than one DNA sequence encoding this CDR3. The V call is TRBV13-3, the J call TRBJ2-3, with a tentative D call TRBD2 (6 bases). Germline V gives CDR1 NNHDY, CDR2 SYVADS. Trimming took off 0 bases at V and 0 bases at J, with 8 bases between the two ends. CDR3 length equals 15 residues. The CDR3 sequence is CASSDAGTSAETLYF. The CDR3 bases that were read are TGTGCCAGCAGTGATGCAGGGACTAGTGCAGAA.

This clone was picked up a small number of times. Germline and genes: mouse. The read halts 4 residues ahead of the CDR3 end, with the missing end drawn from the germline J gene. This specimen includes other DNA sequences encoding the same CDR3. The chain is built from TRBV31 and TRBJ2-5, with D possibly matching TRBD1 (7 bases). The CDR3 extends over 13 amino acids. Germline V CDR1 and CDR2: GKSSPN, SITVG. V lost 1 base, J lost 3 bases, and 8 bases lay in between. CDR3 in amino acids: CAWSQGAQDTQYF. Partial CDR3 DNA: TGTGCCTGGAGTCAGGGGGCTCAAGAC.

With regard to this clone: The germline and genes are mouse ones. Other DNA sequences from this sample encode an identical CDR3 as well. The CDR3 is CASSDRLGGQDTQYF. CDR3 DNA, as far as it was read: TGTGCCAGCAGTGATCGACTGGGGGGGCAAGAC. The rearrangement joins TRBV13-1 to TRBJ2-5; TRBD2 matches 11 bases. The CDR3 end is not reached by the read, which stops 4 residues before it; the germline J gene fills it in. The germline CDR1 and CDR2 sequences are NSHNY and SYGAGN. The CDR3 is 15 amino acids. Trimming took 1 base from V and 3 from J; bases not matched to a gene: 1.

To note about this clone: Germline and genes: mouse. The sequenced fragment ends 3 residues before the CDR3 boundary, so the rest is inferred from the germline J gene. The J gene is TRBJ1-6, the V gene TRBV5; TRBD1 is a possible D gene (5 bases). TRBJ1-6 has ORF status, its function being uncertain. Between the trimmed V and J ends, which lost 0 bases and 0 bases, there was a span of 12 bases. The CDR3 is 18 residues long. Germline CDR1 reads LGHNA; CDR2 reads YNLKQL (reference sequence). CDR3: CASSQDTGGNSYNSPLYF. CDR3 bases read: TGTGCCAGCAGCCAAGATACGGGGGGGAATTCCTATAATTCGCCC.

Concerning this clone: Gene names refer to mouse genes. CDR3 residues: CASGDNRVDGAETLYF. CDR3 DNA, as far as it was read: TGTGCCAGCGGTGACAACAGGGTGGATGGTGCAGAA. The rearrangement uses TRBV13-2 and TRBJ2-3; D is possibly TRBD1 (6 bases). The read gets to within 4 residues of the CDR3 end, and the germline J gene fills in the rest. CDR1 NNHNN and CDR2 SYGAGS come from the germline V gene (reference sequence). The V end was cut by 2 bases, the J end by 1 base, with 14 bases between. There are 16 residues in the CDR3.

As concerns this clone: Gene names and germline match the mouse. The read ends 4 residues early relative to the CDR3; the germline J gene fills the gap. V gene TRBV13-3 combines with J gene TRBJ2-7; a possible D gene is TRBD1 (5 bases). Trimming stripped 4 bases from V and 2 bases from J, with 7 bases between. The germline CDR1 and CDR2 sequences are NNHDY and SYVADS. This CDR3 spans 12 amino acids. This CDR3 reads CASSRQTYEQYF. The sequenced CDR3 bases are TGTGCCAGCAGTCGACAGACCTAT.

A note on this clone: Genes here carry mouse names. The read stops 4 residues short of the end of the CDR3; the missing end is completed from the germline J gene. The genes are TRBV5 and TRBJ2-3; D is possibly TRBD1 (6 bases). Trimming removed 1 base at V and 1 base at J, with 12 bases between. Germline assignment: CDR1 LGHNA and CDR2 YNLKQL (reference sequence). The CDR3 has 16 amino acids. CDR3 bases read: TGTGCCAGCAGCCAAGTAGACAGGAGAGGTGCAGAA. As protein: CASSQVDRRGAE. The entire CDR3 sequence reads CASSQVDRRGAETLYF.

This clone has a handful of counts. Gene names follow the mouse nomenclature. Read data end 4 residues before the CDR3 end; the end is taken from the germline J gene. This rearrangement joins TRBV13-2 to TRBJ2-1; 12 positions agree with TRBD2. Germline V gives CDR1 NNHNN, CDR2 SYGAGS (reference sequence). The CDR3 is 18 residues long. V gave up 3 bases and J gave up 1 base; unmatched junction bases: 8. This chain's CDR3 is CASGATSTGGANYAEQFF. The DNA read from the CDR3 is TGTGCCAGCGGTGCCACCTCGACTGGGGGGGCGAACTATGCT.

About this clone itself: Mouse gene names and germline throughout. The read ends 4 residues before the CDR3 terminus; that terminus is restored from the germline J gene. The rearrangement uses TRBV1 and TRBJ2-3; tentatively, D is TRBD1 (6 bases). The germline CDR1 and CDR2 sequences are NSQYPW and LRSPGD (reference sequence). The CDR3 has 16 amino acids. V lost 4 bases, J lost 0 bases, and 14 bases lay in between. CDR3 DNA (partial): TGCACCTGCAGTGGGAGGGGACAAAATAGTGCAGAA. Residues: CTCSGRGQNSAE. The full-length CDR3 reads as CTCSGRGQNSAETLYF.

With regard to this clone: Gene names are the mouse ones. The read finishes 4 residues shy of the CDR3 end, and the germline J gene is used to complete it. The V and J genes are TRBV1 and TRBJ1-1; D not certain. CDR1 NSQYPW and CDR2 LRSPGD come from the germline V gene (reference sequence). V was shortened by 0 bases and J by 1 base, with 3 bases between the two germline ends. CDR3 size: 13 residues. The CDR3 protein is CTCSAELNTEVFF. The sequenced CDR3 bases are TGCACCTGCAGTGCAGAACTAAACACA. Combining the CDR3 with reference TRBV1 and TRBJ1-1 gives the whole variable domain VTLLEQNPRWRLVPRGQAVNLRCILKNSQYPWMSWYQQDLQKQLQWLFTLRSPGDKEVKSLPGADYLATRVTDTELRLQVANMSQGRTLYCTCSAELNTEVFFGKGTRLTVV.

As concerns this clone: Gene names refer to mouse genes. Read coverage stops 4 residues before the CDR3 terminus; the germline J gene supplies the remainder. The sample has other DNA sequences that encode this CDR3 too. V gene TRBV31 combines with J gene TRBJ2-2, with D possibly matching TRBD1 (5 bases). The CDR3 consists of 13 residues. The V end was cut by 4 bases, the J end by 0 bases, with 6 bases between. From germline, CDR1 is GKSSPN and CDR2 SITVG. The covered CDR3 bases are TGTGCCTGGACAGGGACAAACACCGGG. Its translation: CAWTGTNTG. The entire CDR3 protein is CAWTGTNTGQLYF.

At least ten counts were recorded for this clone. The gene names here belong to mouse. Read sequence stops 4 residues before the CDR3 end, and the germline J gene provides the missing end. The chain has TRBV1 and TRBJ2-3; no definite D call. This CDR3 region has 14 residues. V shed 4 bases and J shed 0 bases, with 8 bases lying between them. The germline V gene has CDR1 NSQYPW and CDR2 LRSPGD (reference sequence). CDR3 loop: CTCSVTTSAETLYF. The sequenced CDR3 bases are TGCACCTGCAGTGTGACAACTAGTGCAGAA.

Points on this clone: The listed genes are named as in mouse. Read sequence stops 4 residues before the CDR3 end, and the germline J gene provides the missing end. The chain recombines TRBV5 with TRBJ2-7; TRBD2 aligns across 10 bases. With V trimmed by 5 bases and J by 0 bases, 4 bases remained unmatched. The germline CDR1 and CDR2 sequences are LGHNA and YNLKQL (reference sequence). The CDR3 is made up of 15 amino acids. The CDR3 is CASSETGGSSYEQYF. The CDR3 DNA, read in part, is TGTGCCAGCAGCGAGACTGGGGGGAGCTCCTAT.

This clone turned up a few times. Genes and germline come from the mouse. Read data end 4 residues before the CDR3 end; the end is taken from the germline J gene. V gene TRBV13-3 combines with J gene TRBJ2-2, with 8 nucleotides matching TRBD1. This CDR3 spans 15 amino acids. CDR1 is NNHDY, CDR2 SYVADS, per germline. V dropped 4 bases and J dropped 1; count of bases not matched to a gene: 3. This CDR3 is CASSPDRGNTGQLYF. Incomplete CDR3 DNA: TGTGCCAGCAGTCCTGACAGGGGAAACACCGGG.

Worth noting for this clone: Genes and germline come from the mouse. The read falls 4 residues short of the CDR3 end, and the missing part is taken from the germline J gene. The genes are TRBV1 and TRBJ2-1; TRBD1 matches 8 bases. This CDR3 region has 16 residues. Germline loops: CDR1 NSQYPW, CDR2 LRSPGD (reference sequence). The J segment lost 3 bases and the V segment lost 0 bases, leaving 4 bases of the junction unmatched. Incomplete CDR3 DNA: TGCACCTGCAGTGCAGATTTGACAGGGGCCTATGCT. Its protein product is CTCSADLTGAYA. Given in full, the CDR3 is CTCSADLTGAYAEQFF.

This clone was seen a handful of times. Gene names refer to mouse genes. The CDR3 sequence is CTCSAEVGLGGSEQFF. The covered CDR3 bases are TGCACCTGCAGTGCAGAAGTCGGACTGGGGGGCTCT. The chain carries TRBV1 and TRBJ2-1, with TRBD2 matching 11 bases. The read is 4 residues too short to cover the CDR3 end, so that end is filled in from the germline J gene. The length of the CDR3 is 16 residues. Per the germline V gene, CDR1 is NSQYPW and CDR2 is LRSPGD (reference sequence).

To note about this clone: Genes here carry mouse names. Coverage ceases 4 residues before the CDR3 finishes, and the germline J gene fills in the end. The sample has other DNA sequences that encode this CDR3 too. The rearrangement uses TRBV13-1 and TRBJ1-1; 7 bases line up with TRBD1. CDR1 is NSHNY and CDR2 is SYGAGN in the germline V gene. CDR3 length: 14 amino acids. The J segment lost 0 bases and the V segment lost 5 bases, leaving 4 bases of the junction unmatched. The CDR3 sequence is CASSPGQTNTEVFF. The sequenced part of the CDR3 DNA is TGTGCCAGCAGCCCGGGACAGACAAACACA.

This clone was counted between two and nine times. Gene names and germline refer to mouse. The read terminates 4 residues ahead of where the CDR3 ends, so the germline J gene completes it. Other DNA sequences from this sample encode an identical CDR3 as well. The chain recombines TRBV5 with TRBJ2-2, with D possibly being TRBD1 (6 bases). V was pared by 4 bases and J by 1 base, with 10 bases between. Germline CDR1 and CDR2: LGHNA and YNLKQL (reference sequence). The CDR3 has 15 residues. This chain's CDR3 is CASSPPGQNTGQLYF. CDR3 bases read: TGTGCCAGCAGCCCGCCGGGACAAAACACCGGG.